This T cell receptor beta chain derives from a study of shared clonotypes between healthy human individuals. In the study overall: The donors, a couple of women and a few men, were aged 18 to 49. Study-level results: Among donors, the sharing of clonotypes was expected to be influenced by sequencing depth. Naive subsets, compared against memory subsets, generally had larger estimated richness values.

Details on this clone: The antigen remains undetermined.

Genomic DNA from each subset was divided evenly over several immunoSEQ plates. Here immunoSEQ multiplex PCR was the method, and the copy in TCRdb shows in-frame clones only, minus some. In the table there are around 720,000 clones, around 73% of which are singletons. V gave up 6 bases and J gave up 4 bases, with 10 bases separating them. The CDR3 runs 13 residues. The germline V gene encodes CDR1 MDHEN and CDR2 SYDVKM. Sequenced input: memory CD4+ T cells sorted from blood. Subset indicated: CD45RA-negative fraction. V and J are TRBV28 and TRBJ1-5; D is perhaps TRBD1 (5 bases). The clonotype comes from a woman in her twenties or thirties in good health. The CDR3 DNA reads TGTGCCAGCAGGATCGGGGGAAATCAGCCCCAGCATTTT. Amino acid sequence: CASRIGGNQPQHF.